This is a list of T cell receptor beta chains from one sample in a study of cytotoxic CD8 clonotypes in ibrutinib-treated CLL. Produced via immunoSEQ multiplex PCR; TCRdb's table is partial and in-frame only. This table has 130,000 to 150,000 clones, 79% appearing once. The input for sequencing was PBMCs, taken after 12 months of ibrutinib treatment. The receptors were gathered from a human donor with chronic lymphocytic leukemia. Each CDR3 is given without its conserved first and last residue. Each record gives: clone size, V gene, J gene, CDR3 protein. Only part of the rows carry a size: once, few, many, or a class if the clone is expanded.

clone_size: -
v_call: TRBV2
j_call: TRBJ2-3
cdr3_aa: ASKVLAGRTDTQY

clone_size: few
v_call: TRBV27
j_call: TRBJ1-1
cdr3_aa: ASSRGQKTEAF

clone_size: -
v_call: TRBV6-5
j_call: TRBJ1-5
cdr3_aa: ASSYGASGPQH

clone_size: -
v_call: TRBV27
j_call: TRBJ1-1
cdr3_aa: ASRLTDTRGTEAF

clone_size: -
v_call: TRBV4-2
j_call: TRBJ2-5
cdr3_aa: ASSQDVGDSQTQY

clone_size: -
v_call: TRBV5-6
j_call: TRBJ2-5
cdr3_aa: ASSFWPIQETQY

clone_size: -
v_call: TRBV11-2
j_call: TRBJ2-7
cdr3_aa: ASSSFTVYEQY

clone_size: -
v_call: TRBV7-3
j_call: TRBJ2-3
cdr3_aa: ASSQLAGAPNTQY

clone_size: -
v_call: TRBV4-2
j_call: TRBJ2-1
cdr3_aa: ASSQGLAGVYNEQF

clone_size: -
v_call: TRBV7-3
j_call: TRBJ2-1
cdr3_aa: ASRMGLADNNEQF

clone_size: once
v_call: TRBV5-1
j_call: TRBJ2-5
cdr3_aa: ASSLEAYQETQY

clone_size: -
v_call: TRBV28
j_call: TRBJ1-5
cdr3_aa: ASSSRSRGNQPQH

clone_size: -
v_call: TRBV4-3
j_call: TRBJ2-1
cdr3_aa: ASSQAATYNEQF

clone_size: -
v_call: TRBV27
j_call: TRBJ2-7
cdr3_aa: ASSLMPAGGYEQY